The clone carrying this TCR beta chain has only a few counts. The read terminates 3 residues before the CDR3 end, so the remaining end is supplied by the germline J gene. TCRdb's copy holds only in-frame clones and misses some; the assay was immunoSEQ multiplex PCR. This sample has under 45,000 clones, each found more than once. Trimming stripped 3 bases from V and 5 bases from J, with 13 bases between. The length of the CDR3 is 14 residues. Per germline, CDR1 SNHLY and CDR2 FYNNEI. The record originates from a study of T cell clonality in common variable immunodeficiency. The sequence came from a person between 18 and 75 years old in good health. The sample was peripheral blood mononuclear cells. The chain combines TRBV2 with TRBJ1-2; D is unresolved. The DNA read from the CDR3 is TGTGCCAGCAGTGAGAAGGCGACAATTTATGGC. The encoded protein is CASSEKATIYG. In full, the CDR3 reads CASSEKATIYGYTF.